Shown below are 32 T cell receptor beta chains from a single sample sequenced in a study of blood T cell repertoires in COVID-19. Data came from immunoSEQ multiplex PCR; TCRdb stores just in-frame clones and leaves some out. The table includes 300,000 to 350,000 clones, around 87% detected once. Sequencing input: PBMCs or T cells enriched from blood (not recorded which). Source of these receptors: a young woman with acute COVID-19.

The rearrangement joins TRBV7-9 to TRBJ1-4; possible D gene TRBD1, 6 bases. Trimming left V 1 base short and J 3 bases short, with 9 bases between. Looked up from germline, CDR1 is SEHNR and CDR2 is FQNEAQ (reference sequence). CDR3 length equals 15 residues. CDR3 sequence reads: CASSLEGHANEKLFF. The CDR3 DNA reads TGTGCCAGCAGCTTAGAGGGACATGCTAATGAAAAACTGTTTTTT.

V and J are TRBV18 and TRBJ2-1; 9 bases agree with TRBD2. The CDR3 loop spans 16 amino acids. Germline CDR1 KGHSH, CDR2 LQKENI. V was pared by 3 bases and J by 5 bases, with 8 bases of the junction left unmatched. CDR3 DNA sequence: TGTGCCAGCTCACCCGTAGCGGGAGTAAGAGACAATGAGCAGTTCTTC. Residues: CASSPVAGVRDNEQFF.

This chain joins TRBV28 and TRBJ1-2; tentatively, D is TRBD1 (6 bases). The CDR3 runs to 15 residues. V lost 6 bases, J lost 4 bases, and 18 bases lay in between. Looked up from germline, CDR1 is MDHEN and CDR2 is SYDVKM. CDR3 DNA: TGTGCCAGCAGCCCTAGGACAGTCGAGGGCTATGGCTACACCTTC. It encodes CASSPRTVEGYGYTF.

V is TRBV11-3 and J is TRBJ2-1, with D unresolved. V lost 1 base and J lost 4, with 8 bases in between. The CDR3 contains 14 residues. Germline V gene sequence: CDR1 SGHNT, CDR2 YENEEA. The CDR3 coding sequence is TGTGCCAGCAGCTTAGGAGGTCGTTACAATGAGCAGTTCTTC. Translation gives CASSLGGRYNEQFF.

The chain is built from TRBV19 and TRBJ1-5; TRBD1 agrees at 7 bases. V trimming: 5 bases; J trimming: 2 bases; junction bases outside the gene matches: 3. CDR1 is LNHDA and CDR2 is SQIVND in the germline V gene (reference sequence). This CDR3 region has 14 residues. The CDR3 nucleotides are TGTGCCAGTAGTTATACAGGGGGCAATCAGCCCCAGCATTTT. Translation: CASSYTGGNQPQHF.

V and J are TRBV9 and TRBJ1-1; D is ambiguous. This CDR3 contains 12 residues. Trimming removed 0 bases from V and 7 bases from J, with 7 bases in between. Per germline, CDR1 SGDLS and CDR2 YYNGEE. The CDR3 bases are TGTGCCAGCAGCGTAGCCAGTGGTGAAGCTTTCTTT. Protein sequence: CASSVASGEAFF. Supplemented by reference TRBV9 and TRBJ1-1, the full variable domain reads DSGVTQTPKHLITATGQRVTLRCSPRSGDLSVYWYQQSLDQGLQFLIQYYNGEERAKGNILERFSAQQFPDLHSELNLSSLELGDSALYFCASSVASGEAFFGQGTRLTVV.

The genes are TRBV6-5 and TRBJ1-5, with 8 positions matching TRBD1. The V gene's germline CDR1 is MNHEY and CDR2 SVGAGI. There are 15 residues in the CDR3. With 7 bases clipped from V and 7 bases from J, the junction kept 12 bases outside the gene matches. The CDR3: CASTLDRGHGQPQHF. The CDR3, as DNA: TGTGCCAGCACCCTAGACAGGGGCCACGGCCAGCCCCAGCATTTT.

The chain links TRBV9 to TRBJ1-1; TRBD1 agrees at 8 bases. Trimming removed 0 bases from V and 0 bases from J; junction bases left unmatched: 4. Per the germline V gene, CDR1 is SGDLS and CDR2 is YYNGEE. This CDR3 spans 16 amino acids. CDR3: CASSVVGTGMNTEAFF. CDR3 nucleotides: TGTGCCAGCAGCGTAGTAGGGACAGGAATGAACACTGAAGCTTTCTTT.

Of note for this clone: One end of the junction is discordant with germline, which a read error may explain. The chain is built from TRBV7-7 and TRBJ2-5; TRBD2 matches 11 bases. This CDR3 has 14 amino acids. The germline V gene encodes CDR1 SSHAT and CDR2 FNYEAQ (reference sequence). CDR3 in amino acids: CASSLAGGFGTQYF. The CDR3 DNA follows: TGTGCTAGCAGCTTAGCGGGAGGGTTCGGGACCCAGTACTTC.

This chain connects TRBV7-2 to TRBJ2-3; TRBD2 aligns across 7 bases. CDR3 length: 13 residues. V was clipped by 3 bases and J by 5 bases; unmatched bases: 2. Germline-derived CDR1 and CDR2 are SGHTA and FQGNSA. Here the CDR3 DNA reads TGTGCCAGCAGCTTGGGAGGGGAAGATACGCAGTATTTT. Its translation is CASSLGGEDTQYF.

The chain joins TRBV5-1 to TRBJ2-7, with D possibly TRBD1 on 6 matching bases. This CDR3 comprises 14 residues. Trimming removed 0 bases from V and 3 bases from J, with 10 bases in between. CDR1 and CDR2 from the germline V gene are SGHRS and YFSETQ. The CDR3 here is CASSLGQDNYEQYF. The CDR3 DNA reads TGCGCCAGCAGCTTGGGACAGGATAACTACGAGCAGTACTTC.

The V call is TRBV19, the J call TRBJ1-1; 7 bases agree with TRBD1. Germline loops: CDR1 LNHDA, CDR2 SQIVND (reference sequence). The CDR3 covers 12 residues. With 6 bases clipped from V and 5 bases from J, the junction kept 3 bases outside the gene matches. For the CDR3, the DNA is TGTGCCAGTAGACAGGGGAGGACTGAAGCTTTCTTT. Translating gives CASRQGRTEAFF.

The chain couples TRBV3-1 (or the pseudogene TRBV3-2) to TRBJ1-3; the match to TRBD1 covers 7 bases. J gave up 4 bases and V 2 bases, and 5 bases lay outside the gene matches. The CDR3 contains 15 residues. Germline CDR1 reads LGHDT; CDR2 reads YNNKEL (reference sequence). In nucleotides, the CDR3 is TGTGCCAGCAGCCAATTAGGGGGCTCAGGAAACACCATATATTTT. It specifies CASSQLGGSGNTIYF.

DNA of the CDR3: TGTGCCAGCACCTTGTGGGGGGGCGAGAAGCCCCAGCATTTT. Protein sequence: CASTLWGGEKPQHF. V gene TRBV7-2 combines with J gene TRBJ1-5, with D maybe TRBD1 (6 bases). This CDR3 region has 14 residues. Trimming stripped 7 bases from V and 8 bases from J, with 18 bases between. Germline CDR1 is SGHTA and CDR2 is FQGNSA.

The CDR3 DNA reads as TGTGCCAGCAGCTTAGTATCGGACAGCGAGCAGTACTTC. Encoded protein: CASSLVSDSEQYF. The chain combines TRBV7-2 with TRBJ2-7; TRBD1 might be the D (6 bases). The germline V and J ends were trimmed by 1 base and 6 bases, with 10 bases remaining between them. Germline CDR1 SGHTA, CDR2 FQGNSA. The CDR3 length is 13 residues.

V is TRBV6-5 and J is TRBJ1-2; a weak D match, TRBD1 (6 bases). There are 15 residues in the CDR3. V gave up 5 bases and J gave up 4 bases, with 17 bases separating them. Germline CDR1 and CDR2: MNHEY and SVGAGI. The CDR3 coding sequence is TGTGCCAGCAGTCCCGTCCGGACAGCGGCCTATGGCTACACCTTC. Its protein product is CASSPVRTAAYGYTF.

This chain uses TRBV28 with TRBJ1-1; D unclear. The germline V gene has CDR1 MDHEN and CDR2 SYDVKM. The CDR3 spans 10 residues. CDR3 nucleotide sequence: TGTGGTACTTATAGCACTGAAGCTTTCTTT. Translation: CGTYSTEAFF.

This clone was detected once. The chain is built from TRBV7-2 and TRBJ2-1; 10 bases are shared with TRBD1. Germline V gene sequence: CDR1 SGHTA, CDR2 FQGNSA. V lost 10 bases and J lost 0; bases outside the gene matches: 9. CDR3 length equals 16 residues. The CDR3, as DNA: TGTGCCAACCGACAGGGGGCGGTGAGCTCCTACAATGAGCAGTTCTTC. Translating it yields CANRQGAVSSYNEQFF.

The chain joins TRBV4-1 to TRBJ2-7; TRBD2 might be the D (6 bases). Germline V gene sequence: CDR1 MGHRA, CDR2 YSYEKL. This CDR3 region has 16 residues. Trimming took 0 bases from V and 1 from J, leaving 13 bases between them. The CDR3 sequence: CASSQDPAGVSYEQYF. CDR3 nucleotides: TGCGCCAGCAGCCAAGATCCAGCGGGCGTTTCCTACGAGCAGTACTTC.

This rearrangement joins TRBV9 to TRBJ2-1, with TRBD2 matching 7 bases. This CDR3 contains 16 residues. Germline loops: CDR1 SGDLS, CDR2 YYNGEE. J lost 0 bases, V lost 3 bases, and 6 bases had no gene match. The CDR3, as DNA: TGTGCCAGCAGCGGAATTGGGGGGGGCTCCTACAATGAGCAGTTCTTC. Protein product: CASSGIGGGSYNEQFF.

The chain couples TRBV7-2 to TRBJ2-2, with D uncertain. This CDR3 spans 15 amino acids. Looked up from germline, CDR1 is SGHTA and CDR2 is FQGNSA. V lost 2 bases and J 0 bases, leaving 7 bases between the germline ends. As DNA, the CDR3 is TGTGCCAGCAGCTTACACGGGTCGAACACCGGGGAGCTGTTTTTT. This encodes CASSLHGSNTGELFF.

The chain uses TRBV15 and TRBJ2-7, with 7 bases identical to TRBD2. This CDR3 contains 14 residues. CDR1 and CDR2 (germline): LNHNV, YYDKDF (reference sequence). The J segment lost 4 bases and the V segment lost 0 bases, leaving 3 bases of the junction unmatched. The CDR3: CATSRDGGRYEQYF. Written as DNA, the CDR3 is TGTGCCACCAGCAGAGATGGCGGGAGATACGAGCAGTACTTC.

The V call is TRBV7-2, the J call TRBJ2-7, with 7 bases that match TRBD1. The germline gives CDR1 SGHTA, CDR2 FQGNSA. This CDR3 contains 14 residues. Trimming at V came to 4 bases and at J to 2 bases, leaving 5 bases not matched to a gene. CDR3 loop: CASSSTGLAYEQYF. The CDR3, as DNA: TGTGCCAGCAGCTCGACAGGGCTGGCCTACGAGCAGTACTTC.

The chain combines TRBV5-5 with TRBJ1-1, with D possibly TRBD1 on 5 matching bases. V lost 2 bases and J 1 base, leaving 12 bases between the germline ends. Germline V lookup: CDR1 SGHKS, CDR2 YYEKEE (reference sequence). There are 15 residues in the CDR3. For the CDR3, the DNA is TGTGCCAGCAGCTTATCCCCGACAGAGAACACTGAAGCTTTCTTT. This translates into CASSLSPTENTEAFF.

The chain joins TRBV28 to TRBJ2-7; 7 bases agree with TRBD1. The germline gives CDR1 MDHEN, CDR2 SYDVKM. V trimming: 5 bases; J trimming: 2 bases; junction bases outside the gene matches: 12. CDR3 length: 16 amino acids. The chain's CDR3 is CASSGAGTAAPYEQYF. CDR3 DNA sequence: TGTGCCAGCAGTGGGGCCGGGACAGCGGCCCCCTACGAGCAGTACTTC.

The V call is TRBV10-3, the J call TRBJ1-4, with no clear D. From germline, CDR1 is ENHRY and CDR2 SYGVKD. The CDR3 runs to 15 residues. V dropped 0 bases and J dropped 4 bases, with 9 bases sitting between them. The CDR3 DNA follows: TGTGCCATCAGTGAGTCGACGGCGGATAATGAAAAACTGTTTTTT. It yields the protein CAISESTADNEKLFF.

J is TRBJ2-3 and V is TRBV28; no definite D call. Germline V gene data show CDR1 as MDHEN and CDR2 as SYDVKM. The CDR3 totals 14 residues. Trimming cost V 4 bases and J 1 base, with 9 bases left between them. As DNA, the CDR3 is TGTGCCAGCAGTTCACTTCATGGCACAGATACGCAGTATTTT. Residues: CASSSLHGTDTQYF. The full variable domain, rest sourced from reference TRBV28 and TRBJ2-3, is DVKVTQSSRYLVKRTGEKVFLECVQDMDHENMFWYRQDPGLGLRLIYFSYDVKMKEKGDIPEGYSVSREKKERFSLILESASTNQTSMYLCASSSLHGTDTQYFGPGTRLTVL.

The chain recombines TRBV7-6 with TRBJ1-6; no reliable D call. The CDR3 covers 12 residues. Trimming took off 2 bases at V and 10 bases at J, with 6 bases between the two ends. CDR1 and CDR2 (germline): SGHVS, FNYEAQ. The CDR3 region has the DNA TGTGCCAGCAGCTTAAGAGGATCACCCCTCCACTTT. Encoded protein: CASSLRGSPLHF.

The V and J genes are TRBV2 and TRBJ1-5, with 8 bases aligning to TRBD1. The CDR3 spans 15 residues. Germline V lookup: CDR1 SNHLY, CDR2 FYNNEI. V lost 4 bases, J lost 1 base, and 3 bases stayed unmatched. The CDR3 nucleotides read TGTGCCAGCAGTGCTCGACAGGGGAGCAATCAGCCCCAGCATTTT. Protein: CASSARQGSNQPQHF.

This clone has a single count. The J gene is TRBJ2-7, the V gene TRBV21-1; the DNA was not used to check the table's D call, TRBD2. TRBV21-1 is flagged as a pseudogene. This CDR3 has 17 residues. CDR3: CASSKKGGTSGSYEQYF. The CDR3 DNA is TGTGCCAGCAGCAAAAAGGGTGGGACTAGCGGCTCCTACGAGCAGTACTTC.

V gene TRBV10-2 combines with J gene TRBJ2-7; D is perhaps TRBD2 (6 bases). The CDR3 runs 15 residues. Germline V gene data show CDR1 as WSHSY and CDR2 as SAAADI. V dropped 6 bases and J dropped 6 bases, with 21 bases sitting between them. The CDR3 loop is CASSPPGLGMGEQYF. The CDR3 nucleotides read TGCGCCAGCAGCCCCCCGGGACTGGGGATGGGCGAGCAGTACTTC.

V usage is TRBV7-2 and J usage is TRBJ2-3, with TRBD2 matching over 12 bases. From germline, CDR1 is SGHTA and CDR2 FQGNSA. This CDR3 spans 16 amino acids. Germline trimming cut 3 bases from V and 5 bases from J; bases unmatched to any gene: 6. The CDR3 coding sequence is TGTGCCAGCAGCTTTAGGCTAGCGGGAGGGATAGATACGCAGTATTTT. Protein product: CASSFRLAGGIDTQYF.